This T cell receptor beta chain was documented in a study of cytomegalovirus exposure and HLA in healthy donors. Germline CDR1 MDHEN, CDR2 SYDVKM. This CDR3 region has 12 residues. Trimming left V 6 bases short and J 6 bases short, with 12 bases between. About this clone: What it binds is unknown.

Whole-study results and caveats: HLA restriction was apparent for most CMV-associated TCR beta chains in a later analysis.

This PCR relied on a set of 60 Vbeta primers and 13 Jbeta primers. The protocol was immunoSEQ multiplex PCR, while the TCRdb copy is restricted to in-frame clones and leaves out a portion. Its listing shows around 71,000 clones. The sequence came from a woman aged 30 to 39 in good health and CMV-seronegative. The material sequenced was PBMCs. This chain uses TRBV28 with TRBJ2-7; D might be TRBD1 (6 bases). This CDR3 reads CASRWTAGEQYF. The CDR3 nucleotides read TGTGCCAGCAGGTGGACAGCTGGCGAGCAGTACTTC.